This section outlines one TCR beta chain sequence together with its context. As yet, its antigen is unknown. These data are taken from a study of beta chain features in type 1 diabetes. Study-wide results and caveats: The study found that naive, central memory and Treg TCRB repertoires appeared more similar in patients than in healthy donors. Type 1 diabetes patients had TCRB CDR3s that were shorter (moderately but significantly so) in all four CD4+ subsets.

TCRB transcripts that were expressed got sequenced, as all of the isolated RNA had been reverse transcribed. The repertoire was sequenced with immunoSEQ multiplex PCR; TCRdb's copy has only in-frame clones and lacks some. The sample holds a few hundred thousand clones, roughly 13% seen once. Between the trimmed V and J ends, which lost 0 bases and 6 bases, there was a span of 6 bases. The germline V gene has CDR1 LGHNA and CDR2 YNFKEQ. This CDR3 comprises 13 residues. The V gene is TRBV4-2, the J gene TRBJ2-1; D not certain. The sequenced sample was naive CD4+ T cells from blood. The sequence derives from a man under 40 with type 1 diabetes. The DNA for the CDR3 is TGTGCCAGCAGCCAAGACACCGGCAATGAGCAGTTCTTC. It is translated as CASSQDTGNEQFF.